This T cell receptor (beta chain) was sequenced during a study of blood T cell repertoires in COVID-19 (dated by TCRdb to 2020 to 2021). Context from the whole study: Collaborator samples came from the United States, Italy and Spain and covered acute and convalescent phases of COVID-19. The prospective study material was composed of cDNA or gDNA derived from T cells, B-cell-depleted T cells, or PBMCs. The samples were drawn from two sources: the first 160 participants of the ongoing ImmuneRACE study, and approximately 1,300 subjects contributed by 6 global collaborators. Sample metadata almost always included a de-identified subject ID, COVID-19 status, age in years and sex. The repertoires were made available in a free public database intended to serve as a resource for research on the immune response to SARS-CoV-2. Where available, HLA class I and class II types were taken from metadata supplied by the sample provider and were not determined by assay-based typing. Deeply sampled blood TCRbeta repertoires from subjects exposed to, actively infected with, or recovered from COVID-19 were included in the dataset. Paper-wide results and their limitations: How much clinical and demographic metadata was included differed by source and by participant, and the metadata was provided uncurated.

Turning to this clone: Its antigen remains unidentified. No per-base quality is available; no much larger clone lies one base away.

V and J are trimmed by 4 bases and 8 bases, and the gene matches miss 5 bases of the junction. Sequences MNHEY (CDR1) and SMNVEV (CDR2) are obtained from the germline V gene (reference sequence). Measured from the cysteine to the phenylalanine, the CDR3 is 13 residues long. The DNA shown is the 39-base CDR3, in frame from base 1. One collaborating source in Seattle enrolled patients during active infection and followed them longitudinally through the course of disease. Whole blood was collected in K2EDTA tubes by collaborating institutions according to the institutions' own protocols. Collaborator samples were shipped for TCRbeta analysis as frozen whole blood, isolated PBMCs, or DNA extracted from either sample type. The immunoSEQ Assay, a bias-controlled multiplex PCR, was used to amplify TCRbeta CDR3 regions from genomic DNA. As for the original processing: Nucleated cell counts per sample were estimated from amplification of reference gene primers within the assay. Sequence reads were collapsed and filtered to measure the absolute abundance of every unique TCRbeta CDR3 rearrangement. Productive Simpson clonality was computed per sample as the square root of Simpson's diversity index over productive rearrangements. Sourced from immuneACCESS, this table was stored by TCRdb with only in-frame sequences that have V and J called. A share of the clones is absent; for the studies checked, an unresolved V gene accounts for under half, and the remainder has no known explanation. That table gives V, J and clone size, and the DNA gave D and trimming. The sample includes roughly 260,000 clones, with about nine tenths observed a single time. The ten most abundant clones make up 2% to 3% of the sample.

This receptor was obtained from a person aged 18 to 35 with COVID-19, enrolled during active disease. The V and J genes are TRBV27 and TRBJ1-2; TRBD1 fits 9 bases in the junction. Sequenced sample: peripheral blood. The CDR3 region reads CASSWTGADGYTF. The nucleotides are TGTGCCAGCAGTTGGACAGGGGCAGACGGCTACACCTTC.